The 7 T cell receptor beta chains listed next were all sequenced from one sample in a study of blood T cell repertoires in COVID-19. TCRdb's table, derived via immunoSEQ multiplex PCR, lists solely in-frame clones and lacks some. In the table there are about 210,000 clones, approximately 78% of which are singletons. Material for sequencing was PBMCs or T cells enriched from blood (not recorded which). The receptors derive from a middle-aged man who had recovered from COVID-19.

V and J are TRBV30 and TRBJ2-3, with 7 bases fitting TRBD2. Losses at the gene ends were 3 bases for V and 6 bases for J; bases not matched to a gene: 6. The CDR3 consists of 13 residues. The germline V gene has CDR1 GTSNPN and CDR2 SVGIG (reference sequence). CDR3 DNA sequence: TGTGCCTGGAGCGGGGGGAGTTTGGATACGCAGTATTTT. Its protein product is CAWSGGSLDTQYF.

This chain joins TRBV27 and TRBJ2-1; 13 bases map to TRBD2. Germline assignment: CDR1 MNHEY and CDR2 SMNVEV (reference sequence). V was pared by 7 bases and J by 7 bases, with 10 bases of the junction left unmatched. The CDR3 length is 16 residues. The CDR3 DNA is TGTGCCAGCAACAGACACGGACTAGCGGGAGAAAATGAGCAGTTCTTC. Translating gives CASNRHGLAGENEQFF.

The rearrangement uses TRBV29-1 and TRBJ2-3, with 9 nucleotides matching TRBD2. CDR1 is SQVTM and CDR2 is ANQGSEA in the germline V gene. The CDR3 spans 14 residues. With 2 bases clipped from V and 6 bases from J, the junction kept 6 bases outside the gene matches. The CDR3 nucleotides read TGCAGCGTTGAATCGGCGGGGGGGGCGGATACGCAGTATTTT. As protein: CSVESAGGADTQYF.

CDR3 sequence (DNA): TGTGCCAGCTCACCGCGAGATACGCAGTATTTT. It specifies CASSPRDTQYF. This chain links TRBV18 with TRBJ2-3; D not certain. Germline CDR1 is KGHSH and CDR2 is LQKENI. This CDR3 is 11 amino acids long. V was clipped by 3 bases and J by 5 bases, with 3 bases between them.

The V and J genes are TRBV29-1 and TRBJ2-7; tentatively, D is TRBD1 (6 bases). The CDR3 is 14 residues long. Germline V CDR1 and CDR2: SQVTM, ANQGSEA. V was shortened by 3 bases and J by 6 bases, with 18 bases between the two germline ends. The CDR3 loop is CSVDPHREKSEQYF. The CDR3 nucleotides read TGCAGCGTTGATCCCCACAGGGAAAAATCCGAGCAGTACTTC.

The rearrangement uses TRBV10-2 and TRBJ1-2; 8 positions agree with TRBD1. This CDR3 is built from 13 residues. The V gene end was trimmed by 5 bases and the J gene end by 4 bases; junction bases not matched to a gene: 3. Germline V CDR1 and CDR2: WSHSY, SAAADI. The CDR3 spells CASSNQGAYGYTF. The DNA of the CDR3 is TGCGCCAGCAGTAATCAGGGGGCCTATGGCTACACCTTC.

This chain uses TRBV7-2 with TRBJ2-7, with 8 bases aligning to TRBD2. CDR1 is SGHTA, CDR2 FQGNSA, per germline. The CDR3 contains 15 residues. Trimming removed 0 bases from V and 3 bases from J; junction bases left unmatched: 4. The CDR3 is CASSLAGGGLYEQYF. DNA of the CDR3: TGTGCCAGCAGCTTAGCGGGCGGGGGGCTCTACGAGCAGTACTTC.